This TCR beta chain stems from a study of beta chain features in type 1 diabetes (dated by TCRdb to between 2018 and 2020). Study-wide context: No differences in mean age, gender distribution, total cell number or subset yield were found between patients and healthy donors. Across all samples, fewer than 110,000,000 sorted cells were examined, and cell number per subset correlated strongly with RNA yield. The study compared TCRB repertoires of sorted circulating CD4+ T cell subsets between recently diagnosed type 1 diabetes patients and matched healthy donors. Naive and central memory subsets were obtained from all 30 or so donors, but regulatory and stem cell-like memory subsets were isolated from only 8 patients and roughly eight healthy donors. Overall results and qualifications from the work: In all four CD4+ subsets, TCRB CDR3 length was moderately but significantly shorter in type 1 diabetes patients. Sequencing cDNA rather than genomic DNA could over-represent highly expressing activated cells, although activation and CD3 levels did not differ between groups. Shorter templates might be favored by PCR, yet because patient and control samples were amplified and corrected together, any such skew would affect both groups equally. Naive, central memory and regulatory TCRB repertoires appeared to be more alike among patients than among healthy donors. HLA sub-analyses involved small numbers of individuals, so any influence of HLA type on TCRB rearrangement remained unresolved. At VDJ recombination sites, patients with type 1 diabetes made fewer insertions and deleted more nucleotides, a pattern implying thymic rearrangement abnormalities.

The High Capacity cDNA Reverse Transcription Kit was used to reverse transcribe all of the isolated RNA, meaning that expressed TCRB transcripts were what got sequenced. Naive, central memory and regulatory T cell samples underwent deep immunoSEQ sequencing, averaging about 3.5 million total reads per sample. Sorted cells were lysed in RLT buffer, and RNA was extracted using DNase-treated RNeasy Micro or Mini kits according to cell number. To prevent cross-contamination, every cell subset was processed on its own, while patient and healthy donor samples were processed together. TCRB sequences were amplified from cDNA with the immunoSEQ multiplex PCR, producing 87-bp fragments spanning the CDR3 region. Sequencing of the amplicons was done on the Illumina HiSeq platform. For the original study's pipeline: Synthetic template baselines were used to correct PCR bias computationally, reads within Hamming distance 2 were collapsed together, and singletons that could not be merged were discarded. Reads were aligned against IMGT to assign V, D and J genes, CDR3 length and insertions or deletions at six rearrangement sites. Within each subset, clonotype counts were normalized to sorted cell number, and only after that were true diversity and Gini coefficients computed with the tcR R package. The overlap coefficient, calculated on TCRB nucleotide sequences, was used to measure repertoire sharing. What TCRdb holds here is the immuneACCESS table cut down to in-frame rearrangements. Part of the clones is not present; checked against another copy, under half of the missing clones reflect an unresolved V gene, and the others are unexplained. V and J calls and clone size are copied from that table; D and trimming were computed from the DNA. The sample includes more than 300,000 clones, with roughly 9% observed a single time. The top ten clones comprise more than 0.8% of the sample.

This clone was picked up a small number of times. Which antigen it targets is not known. Base quality data are lacking; no much larger clone is found one base away. A single peripheral blood draw of around 0.11 L on average was collected from each donor into heparinised tubes. Naive, central memory, regulatory and stem cell-like memory CD4+ T cells were sorted on a BD FACSAria II using a panel including CD45RO, CCR7, CD25, CD127, CD95 and CD27. A purity above 95% was achieved for all sorted populations. PBMCs were separated immediately by Lymphoprep density gradient centrifugation and were stained directly, without being cultured. Samples were stained and sorted in pairs, with one healthy donor and one patient per experiment, so that batch effects were minimized. Including the terminal cysteine and phenylalanine, the CDR3 comprises 12 residues. Just CDR3 DNA is preserved here, 36 bases in frame from base 1. CDR1 MNHEY and CDR2 SVGAGI were looked up in the germline V gene. V loses 6 bases of germline sequence and J loses 5 bases, and the interval between the two ends is 10 bases.

The chain was built from TRBV6-5 and TRBJ1-2, with TRBD1 as a weak D call on 5 bases. This sequence originates from a man in his thirties or forties with type 1 diabetes. The specimen was central memory CD4+ T cells from blood. The base sequence is TGTGCCAGCAGCGAGACAGCTTATGGCTACACCTTC. Its translation is CASSETAYGYTF.